This T cell receptor (beta chain) emerged from a study of blood T cell repertoires in COVID-19. Study details: The origin of the acute and convalescent COVID-19 samples was the United States, Italy and Spain.

There are 15 residues in the CDR3. Trimming cost V 6 bases and J 4 bases; bases outside gene matches: 5. In germline, CDR1 is MNHEY, CDR2 SVGAGI. Original methodology: Estimated nucleated cell counts came from reference gene primer amplification. Sequencing used immunoSEQ multiplex PCR; TCRdb keeps in-frame clones, though not all of them. Clonal size and the V and J genes are those of that table, whereas D and trimming came from the DNA. The sample shows 110,000 to 150,000 clones, approximately 86% of them seen only once. What was sequenced was peripheral blood. This TCR was sampled from a human donor in a cohort sampled during active COVID-19. The genes are TRBV6-5 and TRBJ2-2; 10 bases agree with TRBD2. The CDR3 nucleotides are TGTGCCAGCAGACCCCTAGCGGGGGTCACCGGGGAGCTGTTTTTT. Its protein product is CASRPLAGVTGELFF.